This T cell receptor beta chain was sequenced during a study of T cell responses to AZD1222 COVID-19 vaccine. Broader study findings: Regions 160-218 and 743-854 held dominance among vaccine-associated CD4 TCRs, which spanned spike.

Germline-derived CDR1 and CDR2 are KGHSH and LQKENI. The CDR3 consists of 15 residues. Trimming left V 3 bases short and J 0 bases short, with 9 bases between. Sequencing used immunoSEQ multiplex PCR; TCRdb keeps in-frame clones, though not all of them. The repertoire holds under 150,000 clones, with 80% to 95% as singletons. As regards this clone: Its cognate antigen is unknown.

The sequencing used peripheral blood, collected 28 days after the second AZD1222 dose. This chain connects TRBV18 to TRBJ2-4; a weak D match, TRBD2 (6 bases). The clonotype comes from an adult who received the AZD1222 COVID-19 vaccine. CDR3 protein: CASSPEGLAKNIQYF. CDR3 coding DNA: TGTGCCAGCTCACCCGAGGGACTAGCCAAAAACATTCAGTACTTC. Variable domain in full (rest from reference TRBV18 and TRBJ2-4): NAGVMQNPRHLVRRRGQEARLRCSPMKGHSHVYWYRQLPEEGLKFMVYLQKENIIDESGMPKERFSAEFPKEGPSILRIQQVVRGDSAAYFCASSPEGLAKNIQYFGAGTRLSVL.